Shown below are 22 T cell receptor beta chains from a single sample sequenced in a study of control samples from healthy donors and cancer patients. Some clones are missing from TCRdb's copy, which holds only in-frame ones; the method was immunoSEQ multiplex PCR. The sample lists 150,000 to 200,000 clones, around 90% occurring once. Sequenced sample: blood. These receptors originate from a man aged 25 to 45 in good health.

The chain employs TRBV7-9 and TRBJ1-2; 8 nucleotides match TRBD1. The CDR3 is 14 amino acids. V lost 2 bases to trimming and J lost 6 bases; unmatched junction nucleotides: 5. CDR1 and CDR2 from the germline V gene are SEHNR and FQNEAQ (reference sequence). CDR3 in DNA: TGTGCCAGCAGCTTATCGAGACAGGGGAATGGCTACACCTTC. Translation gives CASSLSRQGNGYTF.

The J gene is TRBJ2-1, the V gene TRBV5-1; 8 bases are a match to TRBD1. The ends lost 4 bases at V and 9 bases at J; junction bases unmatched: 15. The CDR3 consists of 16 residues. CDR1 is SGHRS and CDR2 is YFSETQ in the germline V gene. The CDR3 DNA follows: TGCGCCAGCAGCCCCATGGGACAGGCCCCCTCCGGTGAGCAGTTCTTC. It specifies CASSPMGQAPSGEQFF.

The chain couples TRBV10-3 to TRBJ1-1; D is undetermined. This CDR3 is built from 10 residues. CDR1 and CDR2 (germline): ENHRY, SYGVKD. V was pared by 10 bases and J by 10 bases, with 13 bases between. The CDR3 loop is CATFGGRAFF. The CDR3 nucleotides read TGTGCCACTTTCGGCGGGCGAGCTTTCTTT.

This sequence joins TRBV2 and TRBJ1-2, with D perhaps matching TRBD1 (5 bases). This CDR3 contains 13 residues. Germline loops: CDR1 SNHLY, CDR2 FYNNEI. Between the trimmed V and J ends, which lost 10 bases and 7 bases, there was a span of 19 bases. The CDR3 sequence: CAIYSGGSGGYTF. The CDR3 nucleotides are TGTGCCATCTACTCCGGGGGGTCGGGTGGCTACACCTTC.

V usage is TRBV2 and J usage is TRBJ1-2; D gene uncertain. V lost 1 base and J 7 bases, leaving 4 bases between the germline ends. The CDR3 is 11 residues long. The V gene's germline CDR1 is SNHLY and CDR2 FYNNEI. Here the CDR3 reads CASSEELGYTF. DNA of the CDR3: TGTGCCAGCAGTGAAGAACTTGGCTACACCTTC.

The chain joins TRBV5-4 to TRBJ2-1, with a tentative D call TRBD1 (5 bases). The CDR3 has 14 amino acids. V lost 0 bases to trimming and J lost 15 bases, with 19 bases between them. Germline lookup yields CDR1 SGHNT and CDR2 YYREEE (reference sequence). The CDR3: CASSLDQGWIPPFF. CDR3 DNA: TGTGCCAGCAGCTTGGACCAGGGTTGGATACCCCCGTTCTTC.

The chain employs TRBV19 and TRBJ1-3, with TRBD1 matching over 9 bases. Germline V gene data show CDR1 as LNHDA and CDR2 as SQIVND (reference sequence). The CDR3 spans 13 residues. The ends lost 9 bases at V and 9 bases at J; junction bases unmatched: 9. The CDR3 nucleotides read TGTGCCAGCACCGGGACAGGGTGGGTCACCATATATTTT. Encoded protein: CASTGTGWVTIYF.

CDR3 in amino acids: CASSIGTPYNEQFF. The CDR3 DNA reads TGTGCCAGCAGTATCGGGACACCCTACAATGAGCAGTTCTTC. This rearrangement joins TRBV27 to TRBJ2-1, with D possibly being TRBD1 (6 bases). CDR3 length: 14 residues. Per the germline V gene, CDR1 is MNHEY and CDR2 is SMNVEV (reference sequence). Trimming took off 5 bases at V and 2 bases at J, with 10 bases between the two ends.

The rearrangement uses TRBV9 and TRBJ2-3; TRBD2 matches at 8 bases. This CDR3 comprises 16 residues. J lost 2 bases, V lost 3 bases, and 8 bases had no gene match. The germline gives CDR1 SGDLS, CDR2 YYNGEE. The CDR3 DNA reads TGTGCCAGCAGCGCCGGGGGGGCCGCAGCCACAGATACGCAGTATTTT. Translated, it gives CASSAGGAAATDTQYF.

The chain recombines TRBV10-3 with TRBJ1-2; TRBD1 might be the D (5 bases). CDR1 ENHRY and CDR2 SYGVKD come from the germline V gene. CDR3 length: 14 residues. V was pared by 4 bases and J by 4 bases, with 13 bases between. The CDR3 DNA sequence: TGTGCCATCAGTGTTCGGGACGGAACCTATGGCTACACCTTC. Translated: CAISVRDGTYGYTF.

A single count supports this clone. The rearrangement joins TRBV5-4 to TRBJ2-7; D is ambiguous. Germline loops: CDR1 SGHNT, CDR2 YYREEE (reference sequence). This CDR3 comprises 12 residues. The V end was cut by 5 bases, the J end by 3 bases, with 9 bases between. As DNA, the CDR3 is TGTGCCAGCAGTACGGACGGCTACGAGCAGTACTTC. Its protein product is CASSTDGYEQYF.

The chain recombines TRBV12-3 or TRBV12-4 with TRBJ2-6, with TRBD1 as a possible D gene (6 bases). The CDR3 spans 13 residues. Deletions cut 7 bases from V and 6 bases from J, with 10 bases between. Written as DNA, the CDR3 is TGTGCCAGCACTTCAGGGGCGGCCAACGTCCTGACTTTC. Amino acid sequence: CASTSGAANVLTF.

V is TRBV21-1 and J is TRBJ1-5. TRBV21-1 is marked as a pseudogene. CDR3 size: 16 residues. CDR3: CASSSREGRSNQPQHF. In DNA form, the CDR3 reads TGTGCCAGCAGTTCCAGGGAGGGTCGGAGCAATCAGCCCCAGCATTTT.

The CDR3 DNA follows: TGTGCCAGCAGTTCCCCAGAGACGACGCAGGGAGGATATGGCTACACCTTC. It codes for CASSSPETTQGGYGYTF. The V call is TRBV6-2 or TRBV6-3, the J call TRBJ1-2, with TRBD1 as a possible D gene (5 bases). Germline V CDR1 and CDR2: MNHEY, SVGEGT. Trimming removed 4 bases at V and 5 bases at J, with 23 bases between. This CDR3 has 17 amino acids.

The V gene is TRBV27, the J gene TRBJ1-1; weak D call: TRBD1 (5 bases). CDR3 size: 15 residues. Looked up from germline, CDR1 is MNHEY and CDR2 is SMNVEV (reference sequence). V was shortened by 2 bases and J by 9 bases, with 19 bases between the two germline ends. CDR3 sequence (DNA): TGTGCCAGCAGTTTAGGGGCCCCGATAAGCAGAAAAGCTTTCTTT. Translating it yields CASSLGAPISRKAFF.

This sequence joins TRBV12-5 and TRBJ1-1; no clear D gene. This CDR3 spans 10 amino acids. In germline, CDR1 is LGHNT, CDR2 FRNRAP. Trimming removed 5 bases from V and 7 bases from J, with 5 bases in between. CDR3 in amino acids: CASGGDEAFF. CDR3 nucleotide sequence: TGTGCTAGTGGTGGGGATGAAGCTTTCTTT.

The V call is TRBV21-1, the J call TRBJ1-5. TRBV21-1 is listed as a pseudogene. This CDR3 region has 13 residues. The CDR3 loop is CASSNPTHQPQHF. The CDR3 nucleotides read TGTGCCAGCAGCAACCCGACCCATCAGCCCCAGCATTTT.

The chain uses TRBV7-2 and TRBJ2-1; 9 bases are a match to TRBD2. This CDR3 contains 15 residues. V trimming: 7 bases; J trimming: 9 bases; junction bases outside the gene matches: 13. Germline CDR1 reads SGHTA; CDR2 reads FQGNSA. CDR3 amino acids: CASTVGTSSISEQFF. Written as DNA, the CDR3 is TGTGCCAGCACTGTGGGGACTAGCTCTATCAGTGAGCAGTTCTTC.

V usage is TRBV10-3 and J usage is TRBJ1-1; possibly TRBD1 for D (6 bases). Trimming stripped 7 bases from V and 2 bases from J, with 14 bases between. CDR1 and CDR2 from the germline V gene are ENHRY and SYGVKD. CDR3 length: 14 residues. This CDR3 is CAITQTGENTEAFF. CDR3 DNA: TGTGCCATCACCCAGACAGGCGAAAACACTGAAGCTTTCTTT.

CDR3 protein: CASSSSNYGYTF. As DNA, the CDR3 is TGTGCCAGCAGTTCGTCTAACTATGGCTACACCTTC. The V and J genes are TRBV12-3 or TRBV12-4 and TRBJ1-2, with D unclear. V lost 4 bases and J lost 0, with 3 bases in between. The CDR3 totals 12 residues.

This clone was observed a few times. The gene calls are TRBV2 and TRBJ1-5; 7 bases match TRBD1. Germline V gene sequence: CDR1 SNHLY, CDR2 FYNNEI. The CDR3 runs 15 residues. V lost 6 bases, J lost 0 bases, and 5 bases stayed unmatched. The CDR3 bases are TGTGCCAGCAGGGGGACAGAGTTTAGCAATCAGCCCCAGCATTTT. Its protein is CASRGTEFSNQPQHF.

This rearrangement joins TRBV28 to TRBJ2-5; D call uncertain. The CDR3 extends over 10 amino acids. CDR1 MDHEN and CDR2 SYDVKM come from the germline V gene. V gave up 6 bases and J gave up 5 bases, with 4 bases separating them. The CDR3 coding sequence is TGTGCCAGCAGAGGCGAGACCCAGTACTTC. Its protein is CASRGETQYF. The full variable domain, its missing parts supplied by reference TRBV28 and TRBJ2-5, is DVKVTQSSRYLVKRTGEKVFLECVQDMDHENMFWYRQDPGLGLRLIYFSYDVKMKEKGDIPEGYSVSREKKERFSLILESASTNQTSMYLCASRGETQYFGPGTRLLVL.